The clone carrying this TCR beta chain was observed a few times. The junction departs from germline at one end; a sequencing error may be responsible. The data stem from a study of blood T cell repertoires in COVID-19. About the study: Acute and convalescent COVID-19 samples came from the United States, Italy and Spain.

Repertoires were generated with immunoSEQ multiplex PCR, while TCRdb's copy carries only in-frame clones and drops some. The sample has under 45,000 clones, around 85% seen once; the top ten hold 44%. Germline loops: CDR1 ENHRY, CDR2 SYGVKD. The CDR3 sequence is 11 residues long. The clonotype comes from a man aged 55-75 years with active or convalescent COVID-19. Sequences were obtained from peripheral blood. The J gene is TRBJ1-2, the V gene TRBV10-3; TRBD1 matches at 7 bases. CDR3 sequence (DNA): TGTGCCATCAGTATGGGGACAGAGCATGCCTTC. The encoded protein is CAISMGTEHAF.